The entry below describes one TCR beta chain. Its antigen is still unknown. Given a much more abundant clone one base away, this may be a read error. Reverse transcription of about 0.5 ug total RNA with a constant-region primer produced TCR beta cDNA. Construction of TCR beta libraries relied on three successive nested multiplex PCR rounds employing slightly modified ARM-PCR. The opening two PCR rounds, ten to eleven cycles each, paired TRBV1-TRBV30 forward primers with a C-beta reverse primer. MiXCR, applied by TCRdb to the multiplex PCR reads, yields one record per CDR3 protein. The sample has around 210,000 distinct CDR3 sequences; almost 65% are singletons. The source of the blood RNA was unsorted whole blood, and germline DNA was extracted as well. These data are taken from a study of tumor-infiltrating lymphocytes in primary liver carcinoma. Findings and caveats of the study: In tumor-adjacent and tumor-blood pairs, overlap was lower than in tumor region pairs. Blood had a significantly lower top-250-clone fraction than tumors did (p = 0.039). Bulk unsorted samples prevented comparison of CD4+ and CD8+ repertoires.

The V gene's germline CDR1 is MNHNS and CDR2 SASEGT. The CDR3 runs to 16 residues. The chain employs TRBV6-1 and TRBJ2-5; 14 nucleotides line up with TRBD2. Sequenced material: peripheral blood. This sequence originates from an older woman with primary liver carcinoma and hepatitis B virus infection. The CDR3 protein is CANSGPRLAGGRAQYF. The CDR3, as DNA: TGTGCCAACAGTGGCCCAAGACTAGCGGGAGGGAGGGCCCAGTACTTC.